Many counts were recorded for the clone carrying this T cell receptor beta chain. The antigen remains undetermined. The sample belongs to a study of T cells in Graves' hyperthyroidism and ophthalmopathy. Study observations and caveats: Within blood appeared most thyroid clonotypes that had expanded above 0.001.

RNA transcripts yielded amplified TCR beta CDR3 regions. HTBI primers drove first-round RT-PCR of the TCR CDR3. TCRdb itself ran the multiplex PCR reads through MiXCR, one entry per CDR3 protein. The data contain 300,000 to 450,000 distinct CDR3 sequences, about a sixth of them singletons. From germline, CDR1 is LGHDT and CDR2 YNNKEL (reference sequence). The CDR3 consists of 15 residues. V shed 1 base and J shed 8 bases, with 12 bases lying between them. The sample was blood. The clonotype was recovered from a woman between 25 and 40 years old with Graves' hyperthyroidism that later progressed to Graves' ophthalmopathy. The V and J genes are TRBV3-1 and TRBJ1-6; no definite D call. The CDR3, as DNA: TGTGCCAGCAGCCAAGTTTTCGGTGGTTATTCACCCCTCCACTTT. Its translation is CASSQVFGGYSPLHF. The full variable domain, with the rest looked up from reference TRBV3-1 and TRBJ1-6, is DTAVSQTPKYLVTQMGNDKSIKCEQNLGHDTMYWYKQDSKKFLKIMFSYNNKELIINETVPNRFSPKSPDKAHLNLHINSLELGDSAVYFCASSQVFGGYSPLHFGNGTRLTVT.